The 10 T cell receptor beta chains below all came from one sample that was sequenced in a study of neurological immune-mediated disorders. TCRdb independently ran MiXCR on the 5' RACE reads; one entry per CDR3 protein. The repertoire holds about 55,000 distinct CDR3 sequences, with approximately 3.8% as singletons. Sequencing was carried out using PBMCs. These receptors were taken from a man younger than 40 with multiple sclerosis.

This chain joins TRBV11-1 and TRBJ2-7; D not certain. The CDR3 spans 16 residues. Germline CDR1 is SGHAT and CDR2 is FQDESV (reference sequence). Trimming shortened V by 7 bases and J by 5 bases, and 24 bases separated the two germline ends. Here the CDR3 DNA reads TGTGCCAGCAACCCGAGTCCGGGTCCCCTTTACGACGAGCAGTACTTC. Encoded protein: CASNPSPGPLYDEQYF.

This clonotype was seen many times. The rearrangement joins TRBV12-3 or TRBV12-4 to TRBJ2-3, with TRBD1 matching over 7 bases. This CDR3 comprises 14 residues. With 4 bases clipped from V and 1 base from J, the junction kept 2 bases outside the gene matches. The CDR3 DNA follows: TGTGCCAGCAGTTCTACAGGGGGCACAGATACGCAGTATTTT. Translating gives CASSSTGGTDTQYF.

This clonotype appeared many times. The chain recombines TRBV5-1 with TRBJ2-7; tentatively, D is TRBD2 (5 bases). Germline CDR1 reads SGHRS; CDR2 reads YFSETQ. This CDR3 contains 13 residues. V dropped 0 bases and J dropped 4 bases, with 8 bases sitting between them. Here the CDR3 reads CASSLDGVYEQYF. CDR3 in DNA: TGCGCCAGCAGCTTGGACGGGGTATACGAGCAGTACTTC.

In this sample, this clonotype turned up many times. The chain uses TRBV4-2 and TRBJ1-5, with D tentatively TRBD1 (6 bases). CDR1 and CDR2 from the germline V gene are LGHNA and YNFKEQ. V shed 0 bases and J shed 7 bases, with 19 bases lying between them. The CDR3 sequence is 17 residues long. The CDR3 sequence: CASSQDSHMTGLQPQHF. CDR3 sequence (DNA): TGTGCCAGCAGCCAAGACTCCCACATGACAGGTTTGCAGCCCCAGCATTTT.

Ten or more counts support this clonotype. The chain is built from TRBV7-3 and TRBJ2-3; D call uncertain. V was shortened by 5 bases and J by 0 bases, with 6 bases between the two germline ends. Germline V gives CDR1 SGHTA, CDR2 FQGTGA. The CDR3 spans 13 residues. CDR3 in amino acids: CASSRTSTDTQYF. The CDR3 bases are TGTGCCAGCAGCAGAACTAGCACAGATACGCAGTATTTT.

This clonotype was detected ten times or more. This rearrangement joins TRBV3-1 to TRBJ1-2, with 8 bases lining up with TRBD1. The V gene end was trimmed by 2 bases and the J gene end by 4 bases; junction bases not matched to a gene: 12. The CDR3 covers 17 residues. Germline CDR1 is LGHDT and CDR2 is YNNKEL (reference sequence). CDR3 DNA sequence: TGTGCCAGCAGCCAACACCTGGACAGGGCCCCCTTCTATGGCTACACCTTC. Its translation is CASSQHLDRAPFYGYTF.

This clonotype was recorded many times. The chain joins TRBV5-6 to TRBJ1-2, with D hard to call. The CDR3 covers 14 residues. Germline V gene sequence: CDR1 SGHDT, CDR2 YYEEEE. V lost 1 base to trimming and J lost 2 bases, with 9 bases between them. Written as DNA, the CDR3 is TGTGCCAGCAGCTTGCTCCGGGAGAACTATGGCTACACCTTC. The encoded protein is CASSLLRENYGYTF.

This clonotype showed up many times. V is TRBV12-3 or TRBV12-4 and J is TRBJ2-2; 8 nucleotides align to TRBD1. This CDR3 has 15 amino acids. With V trimmed by 7 bases and J by 5 bases, 9 bases remained unmatched. CDR3 sequence: CASTTGTGRTGELFF. The CDR3, as DNA: TGTGCCAGCACTACCGGGACAGGTAGAACCGGGGAGCTGTTTTTT.

This clonotype was seen repeatedly, ten times or more. V gene TRBV5-1 combines with J gene TRBJ1-1; D is uncertain. CDR3 length equals 14 residues. V dropped 0 bases and J dropped 6 bases, with 12 bases sitting between them. Germline-derived CDR1 and CDR2 are SGHRS and YFSETQ. The CDR3 coding sequence is TGCGCCAGCAGCTTGGACAAAATAGCCGCTGAAGCTTTCTTT. Protein product: CASSLDKIAAEAFF. Filled out from reference TRBV5-1 and TRBJ1-1, the complete variable domain reads KAGVTQTPRYLIKTRGQQVTLSCSPISGHRSVSWYQQTPGQGLQFLFEYFSETQRNKGNFPGRFSGRQFSNSRSEMNVSTLELGDSALYLCASSLDKIAAEAFFGQGTRLTVV.

This chain joins TRBV12-5 and TRBJ2-7; the match to TRBD1 covers 10 bases. The CDR3 has 14 residues. CDR1 and CDR2 from the germline V gene are LGHNT and FRNRAP. J lost 5 bases, V lost 5 bases, and 6 bases had no gene match. This CDR3 is CASGMPGQGNEQYF. The CDR3 DNA follows: TGTGCTAGTGGTATGCCGGGACAGGGGAACGAGCAGTACTTC.